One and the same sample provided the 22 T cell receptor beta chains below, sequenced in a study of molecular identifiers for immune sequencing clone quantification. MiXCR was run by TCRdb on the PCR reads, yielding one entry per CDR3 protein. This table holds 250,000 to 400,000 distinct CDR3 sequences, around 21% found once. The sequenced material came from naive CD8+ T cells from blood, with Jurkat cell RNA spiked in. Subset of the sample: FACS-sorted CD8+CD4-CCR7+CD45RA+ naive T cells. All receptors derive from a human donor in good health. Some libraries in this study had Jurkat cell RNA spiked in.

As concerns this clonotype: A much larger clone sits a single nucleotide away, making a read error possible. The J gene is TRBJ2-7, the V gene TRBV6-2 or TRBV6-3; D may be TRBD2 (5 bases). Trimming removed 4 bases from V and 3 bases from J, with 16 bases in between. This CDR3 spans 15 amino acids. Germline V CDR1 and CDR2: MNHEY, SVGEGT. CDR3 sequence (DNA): TGTGCCAGCAGTTGCGGTCGAGGGCAGCTCTACGAGCAGTACTTC. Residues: CASSCGRGQLYEQYF.

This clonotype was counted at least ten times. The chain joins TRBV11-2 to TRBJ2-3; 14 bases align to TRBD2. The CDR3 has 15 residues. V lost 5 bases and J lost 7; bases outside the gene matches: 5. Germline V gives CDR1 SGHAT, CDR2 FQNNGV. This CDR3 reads CASSEGTSGRNTQYF. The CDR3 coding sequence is TGTGCCAGCAGCGAGGGGACTAGCGGGAGAAATACGCAGTATTTT. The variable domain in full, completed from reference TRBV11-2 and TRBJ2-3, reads EAGVAQSPRYKIIEKRQSVAFWCNPISGHATLYWYQQILGQGPKLLIQFQNNGVVDDSQLPKDRFSAERLKGVDSTLKIQPAKLEDSAVYLCASSEGTSGRNTQYFGPGTRLTVL.

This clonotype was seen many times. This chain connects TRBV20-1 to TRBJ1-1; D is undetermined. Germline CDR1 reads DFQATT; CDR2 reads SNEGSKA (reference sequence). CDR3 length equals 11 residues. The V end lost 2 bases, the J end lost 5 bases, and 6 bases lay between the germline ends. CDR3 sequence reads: CSARLVTEAFF. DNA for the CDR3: TGCAGTGCTAGATTAGTAACTGAAGCTTTCTTT.

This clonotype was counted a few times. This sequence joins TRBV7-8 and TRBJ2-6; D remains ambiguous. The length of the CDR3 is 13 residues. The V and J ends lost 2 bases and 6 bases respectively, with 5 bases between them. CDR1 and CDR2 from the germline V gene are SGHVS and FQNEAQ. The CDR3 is CASSLYAANVLTF. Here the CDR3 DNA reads TGTGCCAGCAGCTTATATGCGGCCAACGTCCTGACTTTC.

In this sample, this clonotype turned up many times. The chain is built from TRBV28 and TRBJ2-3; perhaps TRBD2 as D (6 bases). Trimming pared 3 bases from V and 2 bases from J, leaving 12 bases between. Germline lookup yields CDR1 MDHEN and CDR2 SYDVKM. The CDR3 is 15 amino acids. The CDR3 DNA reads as TGTGCCAGCAGTTTGGGAGGTCCCTACACAGATACGCAGTATTTT. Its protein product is CASSLGGPYTDTQYF.

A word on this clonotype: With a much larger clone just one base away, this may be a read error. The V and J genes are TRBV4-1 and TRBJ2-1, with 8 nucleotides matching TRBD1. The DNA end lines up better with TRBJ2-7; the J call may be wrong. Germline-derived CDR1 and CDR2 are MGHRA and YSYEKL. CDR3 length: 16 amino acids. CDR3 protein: CASSRTTGDLYNEQYF. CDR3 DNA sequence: TGCGCCAGCAGCCGCACGACAGGGGACCTCTACAATGAGCAGTACTTC.

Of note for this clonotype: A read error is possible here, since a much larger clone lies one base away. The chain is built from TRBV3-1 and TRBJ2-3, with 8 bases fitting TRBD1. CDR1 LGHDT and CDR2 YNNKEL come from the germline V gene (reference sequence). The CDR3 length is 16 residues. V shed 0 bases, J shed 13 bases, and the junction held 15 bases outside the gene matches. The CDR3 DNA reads TGTGCCAGCAGCCAAGATTCCAGGGAAGACAGGGGAAAGGAGTATTTT. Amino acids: CASSQDSREDRGKEYF.

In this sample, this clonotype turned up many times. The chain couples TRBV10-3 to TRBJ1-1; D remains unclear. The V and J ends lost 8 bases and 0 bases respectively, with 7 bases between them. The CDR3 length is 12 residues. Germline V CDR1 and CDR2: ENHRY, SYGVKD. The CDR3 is CAIGPLNTEAFF. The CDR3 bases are TGTGCCATCGGGCCTCTGAACACTGAAGCTTTCTTT.

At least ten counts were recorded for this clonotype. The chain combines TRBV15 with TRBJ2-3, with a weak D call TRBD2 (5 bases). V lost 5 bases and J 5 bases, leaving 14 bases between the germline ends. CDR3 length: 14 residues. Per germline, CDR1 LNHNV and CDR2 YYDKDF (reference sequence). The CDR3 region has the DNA TGTGCCACCAGCGGGGAGTTTGCGGGAGATACGCAGTATTTT. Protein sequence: CATSGEFAGDTQYF.

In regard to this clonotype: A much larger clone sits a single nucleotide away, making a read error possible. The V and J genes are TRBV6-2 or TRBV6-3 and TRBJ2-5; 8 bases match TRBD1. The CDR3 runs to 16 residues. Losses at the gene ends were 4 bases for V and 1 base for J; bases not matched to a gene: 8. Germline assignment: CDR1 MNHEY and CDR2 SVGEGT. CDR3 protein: CASSCTTGEVQETQYF. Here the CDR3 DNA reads TGTGCCAGCAGTTGCACGACAGGGGAGGTCCAAGAGACCCAGTACTTC.

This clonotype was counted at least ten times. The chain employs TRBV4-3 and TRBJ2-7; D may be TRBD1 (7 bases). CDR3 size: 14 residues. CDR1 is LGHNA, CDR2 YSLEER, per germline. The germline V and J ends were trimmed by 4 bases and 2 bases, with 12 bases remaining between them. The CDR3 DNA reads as TGCGCCAGCAGCCCGGTCAGGGGGGCCTACGAGCAGTACTTC. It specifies CASSPVRGAYEQYF.

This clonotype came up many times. The CDR3 here is CSARAEAVGVVADTQYF. CDR3 nucleotides: TGCAGTGCTAGAGCTGAGGCGGTCGGGGTCGTGGCAGATACGCAGTATTTT. The chain recombines TRBV20-1 with TRBJ2-3; D perhaps matches TRBD2 (5 bases). This CDR3 contains 17 residues. V dropped 1 base and J dropped 4 bases, with 21 bases sitting between them. Germline CDR1 is DFQATT and CDR2 is SNEGSKA (reference sequence).

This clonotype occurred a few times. Here the CDR3 reads CASRGLARQDSISTDTQYF. CDR3 sequence (DNA): TGTGCCAGCAGGGGACTAGCGAGACAAGATTCGATCAGCACAGATACGCAGTATTTT. The chain couples TRBV2 to TRBJ2-3, with 10 bases lining up with TRBD2. CDR3 length equals 19 residues. Germline-derived CDR1 and CDR2 are SNHLY and FYNNEI. With V trimmed by 6 bases and J by 0 bases, 15 bases remained unmatched.

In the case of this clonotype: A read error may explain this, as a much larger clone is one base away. The CDR3 bases are TGTGCCAGCAGTTACAAGGACGGCTATCAGCCCCAGCATTTT. Protein: CASSYKDGYQPQHF. V gene TRBV6-5 combines with J gene TRBJ1-5, with D hard to call. V lost 2 bases to trimming and J lost 5 bases, with 10 bases between them. The CDR3 runs 14 residues. Per germline, CDR1 MNHEY and CDR2 SVGAGI.

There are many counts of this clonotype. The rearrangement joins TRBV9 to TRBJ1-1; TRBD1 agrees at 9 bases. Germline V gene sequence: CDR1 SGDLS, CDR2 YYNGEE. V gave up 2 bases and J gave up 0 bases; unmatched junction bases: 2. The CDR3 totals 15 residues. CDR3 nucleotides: TGTGCCAGCAGCGTGACAGGGGGGGTGAACACTGAAGCTTTCTTT. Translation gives CASSVTGGVNTEAFF.

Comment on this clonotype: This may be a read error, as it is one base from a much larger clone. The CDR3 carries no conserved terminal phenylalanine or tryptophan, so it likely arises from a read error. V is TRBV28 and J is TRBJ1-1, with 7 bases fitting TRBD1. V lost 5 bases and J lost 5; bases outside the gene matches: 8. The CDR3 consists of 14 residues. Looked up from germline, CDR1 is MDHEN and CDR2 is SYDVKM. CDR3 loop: CASSPRQGLTEAFL. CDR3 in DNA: TGTGCCAGCAGTCCCCGACAGGGCCTTACTGAAGCTTTCCTT.

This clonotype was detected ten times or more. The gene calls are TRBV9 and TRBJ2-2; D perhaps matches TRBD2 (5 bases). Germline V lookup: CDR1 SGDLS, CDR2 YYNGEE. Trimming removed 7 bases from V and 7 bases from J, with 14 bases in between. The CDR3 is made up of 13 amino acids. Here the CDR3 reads CASGMSRDGELFF. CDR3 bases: TGTGCCAGCGGAATGTCCCGGGACGGGGAGCTGTTTTTT.

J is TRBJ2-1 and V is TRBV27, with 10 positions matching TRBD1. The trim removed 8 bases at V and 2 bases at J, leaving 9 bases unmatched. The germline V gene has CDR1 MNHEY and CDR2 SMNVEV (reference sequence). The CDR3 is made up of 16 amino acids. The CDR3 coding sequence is TGTGCCAGCCTTGATGCCGGGACAGGGGCCTACAATGAGCAGTTCTTC. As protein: CASLDAGTGAYNEQFF.

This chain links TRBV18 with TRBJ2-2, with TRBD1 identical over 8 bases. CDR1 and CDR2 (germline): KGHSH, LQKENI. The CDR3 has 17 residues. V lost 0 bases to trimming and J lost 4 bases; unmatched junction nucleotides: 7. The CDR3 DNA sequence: TGTGCCAGCTCACCACCCCCGGGGACAGGCGGCACCGGGGAGCTGTTTTTT. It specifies CASSPPPGTGGTGELFF.

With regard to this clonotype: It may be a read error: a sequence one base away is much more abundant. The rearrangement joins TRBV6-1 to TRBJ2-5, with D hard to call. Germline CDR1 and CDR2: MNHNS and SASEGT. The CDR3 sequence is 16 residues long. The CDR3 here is CASSEVARSYQETQCF. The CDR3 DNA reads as TGTGCCAGCAGTGAAGTCGCCAGATCGTACCAAGAGACCCAGTGCTTC.

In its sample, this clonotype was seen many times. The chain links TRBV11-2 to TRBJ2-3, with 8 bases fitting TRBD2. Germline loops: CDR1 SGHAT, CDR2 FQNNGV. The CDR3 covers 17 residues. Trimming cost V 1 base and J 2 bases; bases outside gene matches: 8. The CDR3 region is CASSLAPGTSATDTQYF. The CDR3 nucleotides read TGTGCCAGCAGCTTAGCCCCCGGGACTAGTGCCACAGATACGCAGTATTTT.

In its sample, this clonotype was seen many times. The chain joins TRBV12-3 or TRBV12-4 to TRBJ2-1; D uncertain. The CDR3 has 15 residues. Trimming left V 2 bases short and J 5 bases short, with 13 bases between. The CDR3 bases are TGTGCCAGCAGTTTATGGGGTGAGCTAGACAATGAGCAGTTCTTC. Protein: CASSLWGELDNEQFF.